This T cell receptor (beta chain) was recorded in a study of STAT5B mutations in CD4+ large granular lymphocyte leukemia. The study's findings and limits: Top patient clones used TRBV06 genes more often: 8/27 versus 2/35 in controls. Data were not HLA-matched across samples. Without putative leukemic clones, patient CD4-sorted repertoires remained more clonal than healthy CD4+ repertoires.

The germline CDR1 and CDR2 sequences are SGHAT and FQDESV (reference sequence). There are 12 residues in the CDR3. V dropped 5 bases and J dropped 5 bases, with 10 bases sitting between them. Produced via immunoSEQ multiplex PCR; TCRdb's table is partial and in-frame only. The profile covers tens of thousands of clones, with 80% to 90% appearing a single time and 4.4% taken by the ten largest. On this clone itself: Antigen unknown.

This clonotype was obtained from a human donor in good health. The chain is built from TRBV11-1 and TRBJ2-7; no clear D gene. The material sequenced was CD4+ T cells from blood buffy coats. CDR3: CASSPSVHEQYF. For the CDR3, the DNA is TGTGCCAGCAGCCCCTCGGTCCACGAGCAGTACTTC.